The T cell receptor beta chain described here comes from a study of blood T cell repertoires in COVID-19. Study-wide context: There were acute and convalescent COVID-19 samples, and they came from the United States, Italy and Spain.

How the authors handled the data: Estimation of nucleated cell counts was performed using reference gene primer amplification. Assay: immunoSEQ multiplex PCR; the TCRdb copy retains only in-frame clones and omits some. That table is the source of V, J and clone size, and D and trimming were worked out from the DNA. The profile shows tens of thousands of clones, more than 85% of them singletons. This clone showed up just once. Germline V gene data show CDR1 as SGDLS and CDR2 as YYNGEE. V lost 1 base, J lost 3 bases, and 10 bases lay in between. CDR3 length: 14 amino acids. The sequence was collected from a human donor with active COVID-19. The donor label of this sample is uncertain. The sequenced material came from peripheral blood. This chain uses TRBV9 with TRBJ1-1, with a tentative D call TRBD1 (5 bases). This CDR3 is CASSVQGGDTEAFF. CDR3 sequence (DNA): TGTGCCAGCAGCGTACAGGGAGGGGACACTGAAGCTTTCTTT. The full variable domain, rest sourced from reference TRBV9 and TRBJ1-1, is DSGVTQTPKHLITATGQRVTLRCSPRSGDLSVYWYQQSLDQGLQFLIQYYNGEERAKGNILERFSAQQFPDLHSELNLSSLELGDSALYFCASSVQGGDTEAFFGQGTRLTVV.